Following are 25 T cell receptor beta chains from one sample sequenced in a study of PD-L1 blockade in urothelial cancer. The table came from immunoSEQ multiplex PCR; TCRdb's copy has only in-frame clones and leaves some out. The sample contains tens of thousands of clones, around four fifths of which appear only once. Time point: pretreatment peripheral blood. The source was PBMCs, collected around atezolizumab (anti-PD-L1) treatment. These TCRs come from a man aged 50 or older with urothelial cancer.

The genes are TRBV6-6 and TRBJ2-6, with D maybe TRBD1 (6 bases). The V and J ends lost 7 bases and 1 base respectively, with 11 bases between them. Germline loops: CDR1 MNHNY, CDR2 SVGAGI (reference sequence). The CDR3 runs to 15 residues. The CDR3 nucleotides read TGTGCCAGCACTACGAGGGGGTCTGGGGCCAACGTCCTGACTTTC. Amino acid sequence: CASTTRGSGANVLTF.

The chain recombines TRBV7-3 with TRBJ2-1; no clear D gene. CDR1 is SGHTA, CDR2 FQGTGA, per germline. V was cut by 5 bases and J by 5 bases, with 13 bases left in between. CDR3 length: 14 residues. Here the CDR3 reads CASSLLGSHNEQFF. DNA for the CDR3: TGTGCCAGCAGCCTCTTGGGCAGCCACAATGAGCAGTTCTTC.

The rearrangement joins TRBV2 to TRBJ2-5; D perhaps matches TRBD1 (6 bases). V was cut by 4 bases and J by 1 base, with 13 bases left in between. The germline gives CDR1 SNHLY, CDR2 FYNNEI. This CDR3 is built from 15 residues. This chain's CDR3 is CASSGVGAPQETQYF. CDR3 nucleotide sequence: TGTGCCAGCAGTGGTGTGGGGGCCCCCCAAGAGACCCAGTACTTC.

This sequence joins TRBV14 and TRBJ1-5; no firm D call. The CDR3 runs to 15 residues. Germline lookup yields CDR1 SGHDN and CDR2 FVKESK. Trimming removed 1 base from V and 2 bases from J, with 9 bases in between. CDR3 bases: TGTGCCAGCAGCCAAGGAGGTACCGGCAATCAGCCCCAGCATTTT. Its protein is CASSQGGTGNQPQHF.

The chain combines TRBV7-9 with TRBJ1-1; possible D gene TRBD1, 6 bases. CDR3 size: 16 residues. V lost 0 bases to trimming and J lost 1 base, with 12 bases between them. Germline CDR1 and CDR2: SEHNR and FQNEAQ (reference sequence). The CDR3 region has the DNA TGTGCCAGCAGCTTAGCGGGGGGGCAGACGAACACTGAAGCTTTCTTT. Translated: CASSLAGGQTNTEAFF.

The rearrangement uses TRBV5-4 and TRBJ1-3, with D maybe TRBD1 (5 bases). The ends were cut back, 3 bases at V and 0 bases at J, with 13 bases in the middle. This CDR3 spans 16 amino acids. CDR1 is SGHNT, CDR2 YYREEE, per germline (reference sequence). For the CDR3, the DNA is TGTGCCAGCAGCTCAGGGTTAGCGGGCTCTGGAAACACCATATATTTT. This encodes CASSSGLAGSGNTIYF.

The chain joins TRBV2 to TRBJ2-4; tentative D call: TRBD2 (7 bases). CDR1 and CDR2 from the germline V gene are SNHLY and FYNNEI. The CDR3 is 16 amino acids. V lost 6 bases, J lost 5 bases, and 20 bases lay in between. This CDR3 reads CASSPHVRGGQNIQYF. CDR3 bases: TGTGCCAGCAGCCCCCACGTGAGGGGGGGGCAAAACATTCAGTACTTC. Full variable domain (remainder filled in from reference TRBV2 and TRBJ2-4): EPEVTQTPSHQVTQMGQEVILRCVPISNHLYFYWYRQILGQKVEFLVSFYNNEISEKSEIFDDQFSVERPDGSNFTLKIRSTKLEDSAMYFCASSPHVRGGQNIQYFGAGTRLSVL.

CDR3 region: CASSSTGGRNEQFF. In DNA, the CDR3 is TGTGCCAGCAGTTCCACGGGGGGGCGAAATGAGCAGTTCTTC. The gene calls are TRBV27 and TRBJ2-1, with 8 bases aligning to TRBD2. The germline V gene has CDR1 MNHEY and CDR2 SMNVEV (reference sequence). The CDR3 runs to 14 residues. Trimming removed 4 bases from V and 7 bases from J; junction bases left unmatched: 6.

CDR3 sequence reads: CASRGQMNTGELFF. As DNA, the CDR3 is TGTGCCAGCAGGGGACAGATGAACACCGGGGAGCTGTTTTTT. The chain links TRBV2 to TRBJ2-2, with 7 bases fitting TRBD1. The V gene end was trimmed by 6 bases and the J gene end by 1 base; junction bases not matched to a gene: 2. The CDR3 extends over 14 amino acids. From germline, CDR1 is SNHLY and CDR2 FYNNEI.

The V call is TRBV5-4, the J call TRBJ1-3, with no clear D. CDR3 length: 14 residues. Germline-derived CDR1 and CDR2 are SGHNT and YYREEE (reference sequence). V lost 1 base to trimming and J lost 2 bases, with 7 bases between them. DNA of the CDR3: TGTGCCAGCAGCTTGTCCAGGACTGGAAACACCATATATTTT. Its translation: CASSLSRTGNTIYF.

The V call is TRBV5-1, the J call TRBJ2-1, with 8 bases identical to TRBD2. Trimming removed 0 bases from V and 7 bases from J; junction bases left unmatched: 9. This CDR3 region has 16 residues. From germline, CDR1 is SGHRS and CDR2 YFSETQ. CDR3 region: CASSLGAGGNRNEQFF. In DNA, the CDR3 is TGCGCCAGCAGCTTGGGGGCGGGGGGCAACCGGAATGAGCAGTTCTTC.

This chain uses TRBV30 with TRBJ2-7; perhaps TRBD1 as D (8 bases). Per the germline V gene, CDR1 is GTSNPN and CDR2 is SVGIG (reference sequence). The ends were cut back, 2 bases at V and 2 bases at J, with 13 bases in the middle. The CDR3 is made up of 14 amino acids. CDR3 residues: CAWSYRGGAYEQYF. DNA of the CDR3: TGTGCCTGGAGTTACAGGGGGGGCGCCTACGAGCAGTACTTC.

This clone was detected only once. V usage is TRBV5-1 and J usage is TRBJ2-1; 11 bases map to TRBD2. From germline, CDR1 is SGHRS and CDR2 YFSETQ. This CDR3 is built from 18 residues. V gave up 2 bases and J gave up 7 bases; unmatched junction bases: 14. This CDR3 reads CASSLGRTTSGSSNEQFF. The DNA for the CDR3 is TGCGCCAGCAGCTTAGGACGAACCACTAGCGGGAGTTCGAATGAGCAGTTCTTC.

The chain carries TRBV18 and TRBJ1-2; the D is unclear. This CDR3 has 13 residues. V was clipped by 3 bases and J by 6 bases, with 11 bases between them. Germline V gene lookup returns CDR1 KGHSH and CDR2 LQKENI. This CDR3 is CASSPRQTHGYTF. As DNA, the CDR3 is TGTGCCAGCTCACCGCGGCAGACCCATGGCTACACCTTC.

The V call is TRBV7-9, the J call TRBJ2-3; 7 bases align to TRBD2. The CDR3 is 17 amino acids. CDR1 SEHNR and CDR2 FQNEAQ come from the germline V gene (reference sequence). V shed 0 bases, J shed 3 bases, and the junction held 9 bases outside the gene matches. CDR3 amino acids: CASSLADGLGITDTQYF. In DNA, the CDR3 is TGTGCCAGCAGCTTAGCGGATGGACTAGGAATTACAGATACGCAGTATTTT.

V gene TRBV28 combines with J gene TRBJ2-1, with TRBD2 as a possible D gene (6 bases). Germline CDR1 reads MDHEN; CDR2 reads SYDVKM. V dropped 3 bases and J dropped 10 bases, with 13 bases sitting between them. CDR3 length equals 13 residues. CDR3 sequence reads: CASSLDAREEQFF. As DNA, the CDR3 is TGTGCCAGCAGTTTGGACGCCCGGGAGGAGCAGTTCTTC.

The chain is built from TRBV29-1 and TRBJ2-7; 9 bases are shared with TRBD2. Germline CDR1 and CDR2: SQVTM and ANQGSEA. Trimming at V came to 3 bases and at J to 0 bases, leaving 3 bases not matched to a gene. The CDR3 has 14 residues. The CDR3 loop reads CSVEREGRSYEQYF. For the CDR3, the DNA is TGCAGCGTTGAGCGGGAGGGCCGCTCCTACGAGCAGTACTTC.

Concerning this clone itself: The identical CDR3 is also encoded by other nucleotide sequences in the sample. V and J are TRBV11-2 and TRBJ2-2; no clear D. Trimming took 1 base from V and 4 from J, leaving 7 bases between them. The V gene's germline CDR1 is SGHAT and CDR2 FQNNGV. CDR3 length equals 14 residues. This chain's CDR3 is CASSLVAGTGELFF. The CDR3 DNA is TGTGCCAGCAGCTTAGTTGCAGGCACCGGGGAGCTGTTTTTT.

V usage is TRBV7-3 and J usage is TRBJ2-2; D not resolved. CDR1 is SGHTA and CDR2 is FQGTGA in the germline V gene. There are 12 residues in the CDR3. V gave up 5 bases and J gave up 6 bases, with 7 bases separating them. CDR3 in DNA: TGTGCCAGCAGCCGTCTCTCCGGGGAGCTGTTTTTT. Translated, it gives CASSRLSGELFF.

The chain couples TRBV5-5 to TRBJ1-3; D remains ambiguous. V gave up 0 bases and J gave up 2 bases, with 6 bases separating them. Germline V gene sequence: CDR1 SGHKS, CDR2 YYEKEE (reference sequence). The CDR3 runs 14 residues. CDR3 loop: CASSLVGAGNTIYF. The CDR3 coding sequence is TGTGCCAGCAGCTTGGTCGGGGCTGGAAACACCATATATTTT.

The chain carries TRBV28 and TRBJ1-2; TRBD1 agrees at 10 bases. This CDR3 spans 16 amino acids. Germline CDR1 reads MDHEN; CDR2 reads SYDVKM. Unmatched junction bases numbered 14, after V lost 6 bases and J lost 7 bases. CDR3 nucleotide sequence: TGTGCCAGCAGAACGGGACAGGGGAGTCGCGTAAGTGGCTACACCTTC. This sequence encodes CASRTGQGSRVSGYTF.

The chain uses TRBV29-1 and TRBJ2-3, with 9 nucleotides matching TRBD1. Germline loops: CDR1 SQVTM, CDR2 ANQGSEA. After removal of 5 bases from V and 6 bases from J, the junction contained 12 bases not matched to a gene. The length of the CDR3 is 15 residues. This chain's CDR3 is CSVSPAGQGSDTQYF. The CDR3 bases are TGCAGCGTTTCCCCGGCTGGACAGGGGTCGGATACGCAGTATTTT.

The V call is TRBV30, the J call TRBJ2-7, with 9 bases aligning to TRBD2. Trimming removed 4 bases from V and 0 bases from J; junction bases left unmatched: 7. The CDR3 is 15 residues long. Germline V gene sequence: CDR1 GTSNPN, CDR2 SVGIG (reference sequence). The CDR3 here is CAWKPSGTFSYEQYF. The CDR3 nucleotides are TGTGCCTGGAAACCTAGCGGGACCTTCTCCTACGAGCAGTACTTC.

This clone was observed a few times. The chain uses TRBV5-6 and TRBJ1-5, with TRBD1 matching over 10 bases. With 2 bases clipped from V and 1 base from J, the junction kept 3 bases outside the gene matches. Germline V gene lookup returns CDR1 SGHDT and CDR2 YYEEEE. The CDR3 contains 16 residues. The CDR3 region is CASSFGTGVSNQPQHF. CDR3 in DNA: TGTGCCAGCAGCTTCGGGACAGGGGTAAGCAATCAGCCCCAGCATTTT.

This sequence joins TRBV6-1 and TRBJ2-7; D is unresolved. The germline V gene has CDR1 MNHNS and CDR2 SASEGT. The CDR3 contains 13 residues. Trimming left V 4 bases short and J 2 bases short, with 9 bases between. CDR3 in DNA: TGTGCCAGCAGTGGGTACGGAGCCTACGAGCAGTACGTC. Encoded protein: CASSGYGAYEQYV.